These T cell receptor beta chains were read from a single sample in a study of T cells in localized non-small cell lung cancer. Clones were sequenced by immunoSEQ multiplex PCR, and TCRdb holds only the in-frame ones, with some missing. The data hold 35,000 to 45,000 clones, with 65% to 90% observed a single time. The material was peripheral blood mononuclear cells, obtained before any cancer treatment. The receptors were gathered from a male donor at least 60 years old with stage II lung adenocarcinoma. Each CDR3 is given with its conserved first and last residue. D genes are given only for firm matches. Size is omitted from some rows. Given values are once, few, many or a class for expanded clones.

size	D	J	V	DNA	CDR3
-	-	TRBJ1-3	TRBV10-3	TGTGCCATCAGTGACGGAGGGACCCCCATATATTTT	CAISDGGTPIYF
-	TRBD2	TRBJ2-3	TRBV14	TGTGCCAGCAGCCAAGTGCTAGCGGGAGGGACAGATACGCAGTATTTT	CASSQVLAGGTDTQYF
-	-	TRBJ2-5	TRBV2	TGTGCCAGCACCCTAAGGGGCAGACAAGAGACCCAGTACTTC	CASTLRGRQETQYF
once	-	TRBJ1-1	TRBV27	TGTGCCAGCAGTGCTCGGGACTACCGGCGGACTGAAGCTTTCTTT	CASSARDYRRTEAFF
once	TRBD1	TRBJ2-3	TRBV19	TGTGCCAGTTGCACAGGGGGAGGCACAGATACGCAGTATTTT	CASCTGGGTDTQYF
-	TRBD1	TRBJ1-4	TRBV4-1	TGCGCCAGCAGCCAAGATCCCCAGGGGGCCGCTCTAGCCGAAAAACTGTTTTTT	CASSQDPQGAALAEKLFF
few	-	TRBJ2-7	TRBV7-7	TGTGCCAGCAGCTTAGGGGTGGGAGGCGAGCAGTACTTC	CASSLGVGGEQYF
few	-	TRBJ1-4	TRBV11-2	TGTGCCAGCACCGACACAGGGAGGGAAAAACTGTTTTTT	CASTDTGREKLFF
-	TRBD2	TRBJ2-3	TRBV6-4	TGTGCCAGCAGGGTGCTAGCGGGGTCAGATACGCAGTATTTT	CASRVLAGSDTQYF
-	-	TRBJ2-7	TRBV6-1	TGTGCCAGCAGTGAAACTATCTCCTACGAGCAGTACTTC	CASSETISYEQYF
-	-	TRBJ1-1	TRBV7-8	TGTGCCAGCAGCCGTCCGAGCACTGAAGCTTTCTTT	CASSRPSTEAFF
-	TRBD1	TRBJ1-2	TRBV7-2	TGTGCCAGCAGCTTAGCGCTGGACAGGGGGATTAATGGCTACACCTTC	CASSLALDRGINGYTF
-	TRBD2	TRBJ2-1	TRBV4-3	TGCGCCAGCAGCCAAGAGATAGCGGGAGGTAGGAATGAGCAGTTCTTC	CASSQEIAGGRNEQFF
-	TRBD1	TRBJ2-5	TRBV27	TGTGCCAGCAGTTTTAGACAGGGAGAGACCCAGTACTTC	CASSFRQGETQYF
-	-	TRBJ2-1	TRBV10-3	TGTGCCATCAAAAACGAAGTACAGTACAATGAGCAGTTCTTC	CAIKNEVQYNEQFF
once	-	TRBJ1-2	TRBV5-6	TGTGCCAGCAGCCAATGGTCATTTTTCTATGGCTACACCTTC	CASSQWSFFYGYTF
-	-	TRBJ2-1	TRBV27	TGTGCCAGCAGTTTATGGGCTCCCTCCAATGAGCAGTTCTTC	CASSLWAPSNEQFF
-	-	TRBJ1-5	TRBV5-1	TGCGCCAGCAGCTTGGTGGGGGGCACGCAGCCCCAGCATTTT	CASSLVGGTQPQHF
-	-	TRBJ1-1	TRBV6-1	TGTGCCAGCAGCGACAAGATGAACACTGAAGCTTTCTTT	CASSDKMNTEAFF
-	TRBD1	TRBJ1-5	TRBV7-8	TGTGCCAGCAGCTTAGTATTATCGGGGACAGGGAATCAGCCCCAGCATTTT	CASSLVLSGTGNQPQHF
few	-	TRBJ1-2	TRBV5-6	TGTGCCAGCAGCTTGGCCACCCTATACTATGGCTACACCTTC	CASSLATLYYGYTF
-	TRBD2	TRBJ2-7	TRBV10-2	TGCGCCAGCAGTGAGTCAGGAGAGCGGGAGAGGGACGAGCAGTACTTC	CASSESGERERDEQYF
-	TRBD1	TRBJ1-4	TRBV6-5	TGTGCCAGCACCTCTGGACAGGGGAGGGTGTTTTTT	CASTSGQGRVFF
-	TRBD1	TRBJ1-2	TRBV7-2	TGTGCCAGCAGACCGACAGGGAACTATGGCTACACCTTC	CASRPTGNYGYTF
-	-	TRBJ1-5	TRBV6-1	TGTGCCAGCAGAGAGAGGGGGGGGAATCAGCCCCAGCATTTT	CASRERGGNQPQHF
once	TRBD1	TRBJ1-2	TRBV5-1	TGCGCCAGCAGCTTGGGACAGGGACGGGACTATGGCTACACCTTC	CASSLGQGRDYGYTF
few	-	TRBJ1-5	TRBV27	TGTGCCAGTCGCAACAGAGGGCCCCATAATCAGCCCCAGCATTTT	CASRNRGPHNQPQHF
-	TRBD1	TRBJ1-1	TRBV9	TGTGCCAGCAGCGAAAGCAGGGGGAAAAGGACTGAAGCTTTCTTT	CASSESRGKRTEAFF